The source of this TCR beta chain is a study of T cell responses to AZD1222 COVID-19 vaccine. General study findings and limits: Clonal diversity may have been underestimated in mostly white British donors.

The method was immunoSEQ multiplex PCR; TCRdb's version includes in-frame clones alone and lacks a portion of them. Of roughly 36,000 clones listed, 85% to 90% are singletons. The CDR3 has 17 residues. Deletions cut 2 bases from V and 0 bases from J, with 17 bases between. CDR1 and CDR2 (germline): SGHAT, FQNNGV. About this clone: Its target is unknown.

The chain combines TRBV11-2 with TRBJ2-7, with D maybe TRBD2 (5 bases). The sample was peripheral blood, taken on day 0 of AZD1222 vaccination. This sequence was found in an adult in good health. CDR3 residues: CASSLSYGLKSSYEQYF. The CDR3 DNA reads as TGTGCCAGCAGCTTATCGTATGGACTCAAGAGCTCCTACGAGCAGTACTTC. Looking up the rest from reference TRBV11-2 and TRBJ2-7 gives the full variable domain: EAGVAQSPRYKIIEKRQSVAFWCNPISGHATLYWYQQILGQGPKLLIQFQNNGVVDDSQLPKDRFSAERLKGVDSTLKIQPAKLEDSAVYLCASSLSYGLKSSYEQYFGPGTRLTVT.